The 10 T cell receptor beta chains below come from one sample, sequenced in a study of blood T cell repertoires in COVID-19. Here immunoSEQ multiplex PCR was the method, and the copy in TCRdb shows in-frame clones only, minus some. Of approximately 97,000 clones listed, approximately 92% are singletons. What was sequenced was peripheral blood. These TCRs come from a man between 18 and 29 years old with acute or convalescent COVID-19.

The genes are TRBV7-9 and TRBJ1-3; D is possibly TRBD1 (6 bases). The CDR3 extends over 13 amino acids. Per germline, CDR1 SEHNR and CDR2 FQNEAQ (reference sequence). V dropped 11 bases and J dropped 5 bases, with 16 bases sitting between them. CDR3 residues: CAARAGDRNTIYF. The CDR3, as DNA: TGTGCCGCCAGGGCAGGGGACCGAAACACCATATATTTT.

The V and J genes are TRBV7-2 and TRBJ2-7; D unresolved. This CDR3 is 14 amino acids long. Trimming shortened V by 5 bases and J by 0 bases, and 11 bases separated the two germline ends. Germline V gene data show CDR1 as SGHTA and CDR2 as FQGNSA. In nucleotides, the CDR3 is TGTGCCAGCAGCCAACGGTTAATCTCCTACGAGCAGTACTTC. Its translation: CASSQRLISYEQYF.

The chain has TRBV11-2 and TRBJ1-2, with D possibly matching TRBD1 (6 bases). The ends were cut back, 1 base at V and 2 bases at J, with 11 bases in the middle. Germline CDR1 and CDR2: SGHAT and FQNNGV. This CDR3 is 15 amino acids long. CDR3 loop: CASSLGRGRNYGYTF. The DNA for the CDR3 is TGTGCCAGCAGCTTAGGCAGGGGCCGCAACTATGGCTACACCTTC.

The chain combines TRBV5-8 with TRBJ1-1, with 12 bases fitting TRBD1. The V gene's germline CDR1 is SGHTS and CDR2 YDEGEE. The CDR3 has 16 amino acids. With 2 bases clipped from V and 5 bases from J, the junction kept 7 bases outside the gene matches. The CDR3 nucleotides are TGTGCCAGCAGCTTCCGGGACAGGGGGCGCGGGACTGAAGCTTTCTTT. Translating gives CASSFRDRGRGTEAFF.

This rearrangement joins TRBV2 to TRBJ2-1; 9 nucleotides align to TRBD1. The trim removed 6 bases at V and 4 bases at J, leaving 1 base unmatched. This CDR3 comprises 13 residues. Germline CDR1 and CDR2: SNHLY and FYNNEI. The CDR3 spells CASRGQGYNEQFF. CDR3 coding DNA: TGTGCCAGCAGAGGACAGGGGTACAATGAGCAGTTCTTC.

The chain carries TRBV5-6 and TRBJ2-5; the D is unclear. Germline V gives CDR1 SGHDT, CDR2 YYEEEE. This CDR3 contains 16 residues. V dropped 0 bases and J dropped 5 bases, with 17 bases sitting between them. DNA of the CDR3: TGTGCCAGCAGCTTGGCCATCTTGAGTGGGCAGGAGACCCAGTACTTC. Protein: CASSLAILSGQETQYF.

V is TRBV19 and J is TRBJ1-5, with 11 bases matching TRBD1. The junction had 9 bases not matched to a gene; V was cut back by 10 bases and J by 4 bases. In germline, CDR1 is LNHDA, CDR2 SQIVND (reference sequence). This CDR3 is 15 amino acids long. The CDR3 nucleotides read TGTGCCACCAGGGGGGACAGGGGGAAGAATCAGCCCCAGCATTTT. It is translated as CATRGDRGKNQPQHF.

This chain joins TRBV6-5 and TRBJ1-6, with D possibly TRBD1 on 6 matching bases. In germline, CDR1 is MNHEY, CDR2 SVGAGI. V was trimmed by 6 bases and J by 13 bases, leaving 22 bases between them. This CDR3 is built from 15 residues. Here the CDR3 DNA reads TGTGCCAGCAGAAAGGGGGACGCACCTCTGGGGCCCCTCCACTTT. Its translation is CASRKGDAPLGPLHF.

The genes are TRBV7-5 and TRBJ1-6. TRBV7-5 is deemed a pseudogene. The CDR3 is 18 amino acids. The CDR3 DNA sequence: TGTGTCAGAAGCTTATGGTTATCGGGGGATTCCTATAATTCACCCCTCCACTTT. It translates to CVRSLWLSGDSYNSPLHF.

This chain uses TRBV25-1 with TRBJ1-5; D might be TRBD1 (6 bases). Trimming cost V 5 bases and J 5 bases, with 16 bases left between them. From germline, CDR1 is MGHDK and CDR2 SYGVNS. The CDR3 is made up of 15 amino acids. In DNA form, the CDR3 reads TGTGCCAGCAGTCCCGGGACATCGGACTATCAGCCCCAGCATTTT. This codes for CASSPGTSDYQPQHF. The full variable domain, completed using reference TRBV25-1 and TRBJ1-5, is EADIYQTPRYLVIGTGKKITLECSQTMGHDKMYWYQQDPGMELHLIHYSYGVNSTEKGDLSSESTVSRIRTEHFPLTLESARPSHTSQYLCASSPGTSDYQPQHFGDGTRLSIL.